Given below is one T cell receptor beta chain in context. Its target antigen remains unknown. Base-call qualities are not available, and no considerably larger clone is one nucleotide away. This record comes from a study of siplizumab effects on memory and regulatory T cells (dated 2019 in TCRdb). Regarding the study in general: The study looked at the effect of siplizumab, an anti-CD2 antibody, on alloreactive T-cell subsets in allogeneic mixed lymphocyte reactions made from human PBMCs. Broader findings and caveats from the paper: Because sequences below about 10^-5 frequency were poorly captured, only a minor fraction of alloreactive clones could be mapped to unstimulated subsets. About 80-96% of proliferating CD4+ or CD8+ clones could not be given a naive or memory phenotype. Siplizumab significantly lowered the cumulative frequency of alloreactive sequences that could be traced to unstimulated CD4+ memory T cells. The suppressive function of proliferating Tregs from siplizumab cultures was not functionally confirmed. Unstimulated naive T cells appeared to be more diverse than memory T cells, and naive cells seemed to make a substantial contribution to the alloresponse. Among mappable alloreactive CD4+ clones, an average Treg-derived fraction of approximately 73% was observed with siplizumab, compared with roughly 25% in control reactions.

Sorted unstimulated T cells, along with proliferating T cells recovered from mixed lymphocyte reactions, underwent TCRbeta CDR3 sequencing. Fresh whole blood from ten HLA-typed healthy donors served as the source for isolating PBMCs. To map where alloreactive clones came from, CD4+ non-regulatory T cells in the unstimulated state were FACS-sorted. The V end loses 9 bases and the J end loses 4 bases, and a stretch of 18 bases separates them. CDR1 and CDR2 are drawn from the germline V gene: SNHLY, FYNNEI. Spanning cysteine to phenylalanine, the CDR3 consists of 14 amino acids. Only the CDR3 part of the read is kept: 42 bases, read in frame from the first base. Library preparation used the immunoSEQ multiplex PCR assay. The deep sequencing platform assayed 80,000 to 100,000 TCR templates per sample. Genomic DNA extracted from sorted T cells was the material used for TCRbeta CDR3 sequencing. As for the authors' bioinformatics: Clonal analysis of TCRbeta CDR3 data was done in the R programming language. Unstimulated samples were compared with post-reaction CFSE-low samples to define alloreactive CD4+ and CD8+ clones. Regulatory or non-regulatory origin of alloreactive CD4+ clones was assigned by matching sequences to the sorted unstimulated Treg and non-Treg repertoires. Imported from immuneACCESS, the table was reduced by TCRdb to in-frame sequences with V and J called. These copies leave out some clones; in studies compared against another copy, an unresolved V gene accounts for under half, and the cause of the remainder is not known. The D gene and trimming were derived from the DNA, and the V and J assignments and clone size from that table. This sample gives about 120,000 clones in total; around 95% of them show up just once. The ten most abundant clones make up over 0.15% of the sample.

Input material: non-Treg CD4+ T cells sorted from blood. What the cell subset or site label conveys for this sample: FACS-sorted unstimulated CD4+ non-regulatory T cells. The rearrangement combines TRBV2 with TRBJ1-2, and TRBD1 may be the D gene, going by 5 matching bases. This sequence originates from a human donor in good health. The DNA is as follows: TGTGCCAGTGGTTCGGGGGGGTCCTTCTATGGCTACACCTTC. Translated, this gives CASGSGGSFYGYTF.